This TCR beta chain was found in a study of response to subunit inactivated influenza vaccine. On this clonotype: Antigen: not known.

From the RT-PCR reads, TCRdb called clonotypes with MiXCR, one entry per CDR3 protein. The sample holds about 570,000 distinct CDR3 sequences, approximately 10% seen once. CDR1 and CDR2 from the germline V gene are LGHNA and YNFKEQ. V lost 1 base and J 5 bases, leaving 15 bases between the germline ends. The CDR3 is made up of 15 amino acids. Findings and caveats of the study: The authors suggested that every seasonal influenza vaccination recruits few new T cells.

The sample also formed part of further work on T cells expressing NK-cell markers. From that paper: Template switching by 5'RACE with UMIs generated the TCR beta cDNA. In the group of eight sequenced donors, seven were HCMV-seropositive and one was seronegative. As a fraction of CD8+ T cells, dominant NKG2C+ clonotypes reached roughly 1.0-7.0% in six donors. Whether expanded NKG2C-expressing T cell clones recognize HCMV is unknown.

This clonotype was obtained from a man aged 45-65 years who received an inactivated influenza vaccine. This chain joins TRBV4-2 and TRBJ2-7, with D uncertain. The sample here was PBMCs from blood, taken on the day of vaccination. The CDR3 sequence is CASSQAVSEADEQYF. The DNA of the CDR3 is TGTGCCAGCAGCCAAGCCGTTTCCGAGGCTGACGAGCAGTACTTC.